Below, 27 T cell receptor beta chains from the same sample are listed, as sequenced in a study of early T cells in non-severe SARS-CoV-2 infection. TCRdb ran MiXCR on the 5' RACE reads and lists one entry per CDR3 protein. The sample yields approximately 70,000 distinct CDR3 sequences, roughly an eighth seen once. Sequencing was done on a sample of whole blood. Source of these receptors: an adult who was a healthcare worker with PCR-confirmed SARS-CoV-2 infection or an uninfected control (not recorded which).

The sample holds many counts of this clonotype. The gene calls are TRBV10-3 and TRBJ1-5, with 9 bases that match TRBD1. Per germline, CDR1 ENHRY and CDR2 SYGVKD. The CDR3 spans 14 residues. After removal of 3 bases from V and 4 bases from J, the junction contained 1 base not matched to a gene. The CDR3 DNA sequence: TGTGCCATCAGTGAACAGGGGGCGAATCAGCCCCAGCATTTT. It translates to CAISEQGANQPQHF.

In this sample, this clonotype turned up many times. As DNA, the CDR3 is TGTGCCAGCAGCTTGAGACAGGGTACCCCAAGGAGCAATCAGCCCCAGCATTTT. Translating gives CASSLRQGTPRSNQPQHF. V gene TRBV5-6 combines with J gene TRBJ1-5; the match to TRBD1 covers 7 bases. The CDR3 loop spans 18 amino acids. In germline, CDR1 is SGHDT, CDR2 YYEEEE. Trimming removed 1 base from V and 1 base from J; junction bases left unmatched: 11.

This clonotype was counted only a few times. The V and J genes are TRBV28 and TRBJ2-3; a possible D gene is TRBD1 (6 bases). The length of the CDR3 is 13 residues. Germline values: CDR1 MDHEN, CDR2 SYDVKM. Trimming cost V 4 bases and J 14 bases, with 19 bases left between them. CDR3 sequence reads: CASSSPPGTRGYF. The CDR3 nucleotides are TGTGCCAGCAGTTCCCCGCCCGGGACACGGGGGTATTTT.

This clonotype was counted between two and nine times. The chain links TRBV7-2 to TRBJ2-1; tentative D call: TRBD1 (5 bases). V dropped 5 bases and J dropped 8 bases, with 13 bases sitting between them. Germline values: CDR1 SGHTA, CDR2 FQGNSA. CDR3 length: 13 residues. CDR3 coding DNA: TGTGCCAGCAGCCCAGGGTCGGGCTATGAGCAGTTCTTC. It codes for CASSPGSGYEQFF.

There are a few counts of this clonotype. The chain employs TRBV6-6 and TRBJ1-1; D unresolved. The germline V gene has CDR1 MNHNY and CDR2 SVGAGI (reference sequence). The CDR3 covers 14 residues. Trimming cost V 6 bases and J 3 bases, with 14 bases left between them. CDR3 DNA sequence: TGTGCCAGCAGGGACCTGGACGTATACACTGAAGCTTTCTTT. Translated, it gives CASRDLDVYTEAFF.

This clonotype was detected many times. The V and J genes are TRBV6-5 and TRBJ2-7; D may be TRBD2 (5 bases). The ends were cut back, 6 bases at V and 2 bases at J, with 14 bases in the middle. CDR1 is MNHEY, CDR2 SVGAGI, per germline. The CDR3 contains 14 residues. The CDR3, as DNA: TGTGCCAGCAGGTCGGGGAGAGGAGCCTACGAGCAGTACTTC. It translates to CASRSGRGAYEQYF.

This clonotype was seen many times. This chain links TRBV29-1 with TRBJ2-2; 9 nucleotides line up with TRBD2. Germline values: CDR1 SQVTM, CDR2 ANQGSEA. The trim removed 6 bases at V and 0 bases at J, leaving 14 bases unmatched. The CDR3 is 18 residues long. The CDR3: CSVALSSGGYANTGELFF. For the CDR3, the DNA is TGCAGCGTAGCCTTAAGTAGCGGGGGCTACGCGAACACCGGGGAGCTGTTTTTT.

In its sample, this clonotype was seen a few times. The V call is TRBV25-1, the J call TRBJ1-2; D call uncertain. V lost 5 bases, J lost 5 bases, and 9 bases lay in between. The CDR3 spans 12 residues. CDR1 MGHDK and CDR2 SYGVNS come from the germline V gene. DNA of the CDR3: TGTGCCAGCAGTCCCGCGGGGTATGGCTACACCTTC. The encoded protein is CASSPAGYGYTF.

This chain connects TRBV7-2 to TRBJ2-3, with D possibly being TRBD1 or TRBD2 (7 bases each). Trimming stripped 5 bases from V and 4 bases from J, with 22 bases between. Germline CDR1 reads SGHTA; CDR2 reads FQGNSA. CDR3 length: 17 residues. The CDR3 DNA reads TGTGCCAGCAGCCCCAGGGGGGGGCAGTCCCTCGCAGATACGCAGTATTTT. Its protein product is CASSPRGGQSLADTQYF. Drawing the rest from reference TRBV7-2 and TRBJ2-3, the complete variable domain is GAGVSQSPSNKVTEKGKDVELRCDPISGHTALYWYRQSLGQGLEFLIYFQGNSAPDKSGLPSDRFSAERTGGSVSTLTIQRTQQEDSAVYLCASSPRGGQSLADTQYFGPGTRLTVL.

This clonotype was counted a few times. The CDR3, as DNA: TGCGCCAGCAGCGGGACAGGGGCCCTTTCTAAGTACTTC. It encodes CASSGTGALSKYF. This sequence joins TRBV5-1 and TRBJ2-7; TRBD1 aligns across 10 bases. Germline V gene sequence: CDR1 SGHRS, CDR2 YFSETQ. Trimming cost V 4 bases and J 11 bases; bases outside gene matches: 9. The CDR3 loop spans 13 amino acids.

This chain links TRBV7-8 with TRBJ1-1; 7 bases are shared with TRBD1. Germline CDR1 reads SGHVS; CDR2 reads FQNEAQ. The CDR3 runs 17 residues. The V and J ends lost 3 bases and 1 base, in that order; junction bases with no gene match: 11. DNA for the CDR3: TGTGCCAGCAGCTTCCCTGAGTTTAGGACAGGGAACACTGAAGCTTTCTTT. This encodes CASSFPEFRTGNTEAFF.

This clonotype was found a few times. The chain has TRBV5-1 and TRBJ1-1; D gene ambiguous. CDR1 and CDR2 from the germline V gene are SGHRS and YFSETQ. V was pared by 7 bases and J by 1 base, with 17 bases between. The CDR3 totals 15 residues. Written as DNA, the CDR3 is TGCGCCAGCCGCCTATTCGGCGCTAGGAACACTGAAGCTTTCTTT. Its protein is CASRLFGARNTEAFF.

The rearrangement uses TRBV29-1 and TRBJ2-3; 7 positions match TRBD1. This CDR3 comprises 12 residues. The germline gives CDR1 SQVTM, CDR2 ANQGSEA. J lost 4 bases, V lost 8 bases, and 6 bases had no gene match. For the CDR3, the DNA is TGCAGCCATAGACAGGGAGCAGATACGCAGTATTTT. The encoded protein is CSHRQGADTQYF.

Many counts were recorded for this clonotype. The J gene is TRBJ1-1, the V gene TRBV20-1, with 8 bases aligning to TRBD1. Germline V lookup: CDR1 DFQATT, CDR2 SNEGSKA (reference sequence). The CDR3 is 13 amino acids. The J segment lost 1 base and the V segment lost 5 bases, leaving 3 bases of the junction unmatched. The DNA for the CDR3 is TGCAGTGCTCGGACAGGGAAGAACACTGAAGCTTTCTTT. It yields the protein CSARTGKNTEAFF.

This clonotype has just a few counts. The chain uses TRBV6-5 and TRBJ2-3, with TRBD1 matching over 7 bases. CDR3 size: 14 residues. Germline-derived CDR1 and CDR2 are MNHEY and SVGAGI. V was clipped by 4 bases and J by 2 bases; unmatched bases: 3. CDR3 bases: TGTGCCAGCAGTTTCGGGACAGACACAGATACGCAGTATTTT. This encodes CASSFGTDTDTQYF.

This clonotype was recorded many times. This chain links TRBV7-9 with TRBJ1-3; 8 nucleotides align to TRBD1. CDR1 and CDR2 from the germline V gene are SEHNR and FQNEAQ (reference sequence). The CDR3 has 16 amino acids. Unmatched junction bases numbered 4, after V lost 3 bases and J lost 0 bases. CDR3 region: CASSLGQVHSGNTIYF. The CDR3 DNA sequence: TGTGCCAGCAGCTTGGGACAGGTCCACTCTGGAAACACCATATATTTT.

The CDR3 sequence: CATSAGFNQPQHF. The CDR3 nucleotides are TGTGCCACCAGTGCAGGATTCAATCAGCCCCAGCATTTT. The chain joins TRBV24-1 to TRBJ1-5; D is ambiguous. The CDR3 has 13 amino acids. CDR1 and CDR2 from the germline V gene are KGHDR and SFDVKD. Trimming shortened V by 5 bases and J by 3 bases, and 7 bases separated the two germline ends.

This clonotype was observed a few times. The V and J genes are TRBV5-1 and TRBJ2-3; D gene uncertain. Germline values: CDR1 SGHRS, CDR2 YFSETQ. This CDR3 comprises 16 residues. V was pared by 2 bases and J by 0 bases, with 13 bases between. The chain's CDR3 is CASSLDEAASTDTQYF. As DNA, the CDR3 is TGCGCCAGCAGCTTAGACGAGGCTGCTAGCACAGATACGCAGTATTTT. Full variable domain (missing parts from reference TRBV5-1 and TRBJ2-3): KAGVTQTPRYLIKTRGQQVTLSCSPISGHRSVSWYQQTPGQGLQFLFEYFSETQRNKGNFPGRFSGRQFSNSRSEMNVSTLELGDSALYLCASSLDEAASTDTQYFGPGTRLTVL.

Only a few counts were recorded for this clonotype. The chain joins TRBV28 to TRBJ1-5; no reliable D call. Germline V CDR1 and CDR2: MDHEN, SYDVKM. Trimming stripped 3 bases from V and 7 bases from J, with 7 bases between. The CDR3 runs 12 residues. This CDR3 is CASSFPPQPQHF. CDR3 nucleotide sequence: TGTGCCAGCAGTTTCCCCCCCCAGCCCCAGCATTTT.

The sample holds a few counts of this clonotype. This chain uses TRBV19 with TRBJ2-2; D call uncertain. There are 12 residues in the CDR3. Germline V lookup: CDR1 LNHDA, CDR2 SQIVND (reference sequence). V was trimmed by 7 bases and J by 0 bases, leaving 3 bases between them. CDR3 nucleotide sequence: TGTGCCAGTATTACGAACACCGGGGAGCTGTTTTTT. It codes for CASITNTGELFF.

This clonotype has only a few counts. The genes are TRBV21-1 and TRBJ2-7; TRBD1, the table's D call, was not compared with the DNA. TRBV21-1 is termed a pseudogene. This CDR3 region has 11 residues. CDR3 sequence reads: CARQGTYEQYF. The CDR3 DNA is TGTGCCAGACAGGGAACCTACGAGCAGTACTTC.

This clonotype was found a few times. V usage is TRBV6-5 and J usage is TRBJ1-1; D is possibly TRBD1 (5 bases). The CDR3 is 15 amino acids. Germline CDR1 and CDR2: MNHEY and SVGAGI. Trimming cost V 1 base and J 4 bases, with 13 bases left between them. In nucleotides, the CDR3 is TGTGCCAGCAGTTACTTGCAGGGTGTGGCCACTGAAGCTTTCTTT. Amino acids: CASSYLQGVATEAFF.

The chain joins TRBV25-1 to TRBJ2-7, with a possible D match to TRBD2 (6 bases). V was shortened by 0 bases and J by 3 bases, with 15 bases between the two germline ends. Germline V gives CDR1 MGHDK, CDR2 SYGVNS. This CDR3 spans 16 amino acids. DNA of the CDR3: TGTGCCAGCAGTGAATATAACATCGGGGGAGTCTACGAGCAGTACTTC. It translates to CASSEYNIGGVYEQYF.

Many counts were recorded for this clonotype. The chain couples TRBV7-2 to TRBJ2-1; no reliable D call. Trimming took 3 bases from V and 2 from J, leaving 8 bases between them. Looked up from germline, CDR1 is SGHTA and CDR2 is FQGNSA. The CDR3 contains 14 residues. DNA for the CDR3: TGTGCCAGCAGCTTGAGCGTTACCTACAATGAGCAGTTCTTC. Encoded protein: CASSLSVTYNEQFF.

This clonotype appeared many times. The CDR3 nucleotides read TGCAGCGTTGAAGGGGTCCACCAAGAGACCCAGTACTTC. The encoded protein is CSVEGVHQETQYF. The rearrangement uses TRBV29-1 and TRBJ2-5; D gene unclear. V gave up 1 base and J gave up 0 bases, with 6 bases separating them. Germline assignment: CDR1 SQVTM and CDR2 ANQGSEA. The length of the CDR3 is 13 residues. Supplemented by reference TRBV29-1 and TRBJ2-5, the full variable domain reads SAVISQKPSRDICQRGTSLTIQCQVDSQVTMMFWYRQQPGQSLTLIATANQGSEATYESGFVIDKFPISRPNLTFSTLTVSNMSPEDSSIYLCSVEGVHQETQYFGPGTRLLVL.

This clonotype occurred a few times. The chain is built from TRBV18 and TRBJ2-3; D assignment may be TRBD1 or TRBD2 (5 bases each). V was clipped by 3 bases and J by 0 bases, with 10 bases between them. The CDR3 runs to 15 residues. Germline-derived CDR1 and CDR2 are KGHSH and LQKENI. The CDR3: CASSPRDLSTDTQYF. CDR3 DNA: TGTGCCAGCTCACCCCGGGACCTGAGCACAGATACGCAGTATTTT.

This clonotype came up many times. As DNA, the CDR3 is TGTGCCAGCAGTTATCACCAGGGGGCTGAAGCTTTCTTT. It specifies CASSYHQGAEAFF. The chain combines TRBV12-3 or TRBV12-4 with TRBJ1-1, with 7 bases lining up with TRBD1. CDR3 length: 13 amino acids. Losses at the gene ends were 4 bases for V and 6 bases for J; bases not matched to a gene: 5.